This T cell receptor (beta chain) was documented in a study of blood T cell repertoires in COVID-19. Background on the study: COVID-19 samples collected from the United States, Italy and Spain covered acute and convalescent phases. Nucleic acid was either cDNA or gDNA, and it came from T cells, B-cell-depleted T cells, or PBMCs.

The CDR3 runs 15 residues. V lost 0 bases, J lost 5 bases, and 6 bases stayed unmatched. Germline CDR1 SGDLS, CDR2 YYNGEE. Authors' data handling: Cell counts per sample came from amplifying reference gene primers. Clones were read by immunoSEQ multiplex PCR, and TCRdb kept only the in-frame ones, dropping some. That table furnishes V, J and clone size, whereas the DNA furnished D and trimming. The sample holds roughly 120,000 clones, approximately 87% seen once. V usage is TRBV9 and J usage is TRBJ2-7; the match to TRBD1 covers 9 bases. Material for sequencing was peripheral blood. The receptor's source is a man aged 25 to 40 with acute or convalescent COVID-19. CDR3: CASSVGGTGYDEQYF. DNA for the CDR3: TGTGCCAGCAGCGTAGGTGGGACAGGGTACGACGAGCAGTACTTC.